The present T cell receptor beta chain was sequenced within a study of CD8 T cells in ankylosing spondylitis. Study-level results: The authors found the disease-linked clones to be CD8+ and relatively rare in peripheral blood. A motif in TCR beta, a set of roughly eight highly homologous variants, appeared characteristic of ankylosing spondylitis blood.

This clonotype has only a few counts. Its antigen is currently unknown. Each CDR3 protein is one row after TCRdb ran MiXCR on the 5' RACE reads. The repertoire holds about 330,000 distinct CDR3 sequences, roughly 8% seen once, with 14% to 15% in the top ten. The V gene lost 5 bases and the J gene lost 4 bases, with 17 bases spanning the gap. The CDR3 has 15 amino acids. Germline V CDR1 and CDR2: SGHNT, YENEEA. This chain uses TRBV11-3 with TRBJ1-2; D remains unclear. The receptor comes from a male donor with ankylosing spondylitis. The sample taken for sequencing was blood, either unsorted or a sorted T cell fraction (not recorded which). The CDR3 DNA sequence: TGTGCCAGCAGCCCTTCCCCTTCCTTCGCCTATGGCTACACCTTC. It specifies CASSPSPSFAYGYTF.